This T cell receptor beta chain was sequenced during a study of blood T cell repertoires in COVID-19. Study in general: The United States, Italy and Spain were the sources of the acute and convalescent COVID-19 samples. The cDNA or gDNA used as material had been derived from T cells, B-cell-depleted T cells, or PBMCs.

CDR1 and CDR2 (germline): SGHDN, FVKESK. The ends lost 3 bases at V and 7 bases at J; junction bases unmatched: 7. This CDR3 has 14 residues. Sequencing used immunoSEQ multiplex PCR; TCRdb keeps in-frame clones, though not all of them. Of roughly 79,000 clones detected, 80% to 85% appear once; the ten largest clones hold about 3.8%. V gene TRBV14 combines with J gene TRBJ1-2; 8 positions match TRBD1. The source material was peripheral blood. This TCR was sampled from a man aged 45 to 65 with acute or convalescent COVID-19. In nucleotides, the CDR3 is TGTGCCAGCAGCCACGCAGGGGGCGCGAGTGGCTACACCTTC. Residues: CASSHAGGASGYTF.